The TCR beta chain described here comes from a study of OX40 agonist ivuxolimab in advanced cancers. Patients with a history of autoimmune disease or on systemic immunosuppression were excluded. Comments on this clone: The antigen remains unidentified.

The trim removed 5 bases at V and 5 bases at J, leaving 7 bases unmatched. Germline V CDR1 and CDR2: SGHAT, FQNNGV. The CDR3 has 15 amino acids. Overall study findings and caveats: CD8+ T cells showed, on average, more clonal expansion than CD4+ cells.

Libraries were prepared by immunoSEQ multiplex PCR; TCRdb keeps only in-frame clonotypes and omits some of them. The sample records just under 80,000 clones, roughly 86% being singletons. The rearrangement links TRBV11-2 to TRBJ2-1, with TRBD2 matching 9 bases. The TCR was taken from an adult with an advanced solid tumor such as melanoma, head and neck, liver or kidney cancer. The sample in question was CD4+ or CD8+ T cells sorted from blood, obtained in a trial of the OX40 agonist ivuxolimab. The CDR3 sequence: CASSPLRLADNEQFF. CDR3 bases: TGTGCCAGCAGCCCACTCCGACTAGCGGACAATGAGCAGTTCTTC.